Shown below are 27 T cell receptor beta chains from a single sample sequenced in a study of T cell repertoires in cytomegalovirus infection (dated by TCRdb to between 2018 and 2021). The sequencing machine was an Illumina HiSeq 1500. TCRdb reprocessed the public reads (quality trimming at Q25 with fastp, clone calling with MiXCR) and kept in-frame beta chains. Every distinct CDR3 protein forms one entry, paired with its most common genes and DNA. The sample table lists 200,000 to 300,000 distinct CDR3 sequences, approximately 9% of them with a count of one. About 15% of the sample is taken by the ten largest. Sequencing was performed on PBMCs. These receptors came from a human donor in good health (CMV status not recorded). Some clones in this sample may be carry-over from other donors' samples.

In its sample, this clonotype was seen a few times. This chain uses TRBV7-2 with TRBJ1-3; D ambiguous. The CDR3 covers 16 residues. Germline CDR1 reads SGHTA; CDR2 reads FQGNSA. Trimming shortened V by 5 bases and J by 0 bases, and 14 bases separated the two germline ends. CDR3 sequence: CASSRGPQNSGNTIYF. DNA of the CDR3: TGTGCCAGCAGCCGCGGGCCGCAGAACTCTGGAAACACCATATATTTT.

This clonotype was counted at least ten times. As DNA, the CDR3 is TGTGCCAGCAGTATCGGGACTAGCGCAGGAGAGCAGTACTTC. Protein sequence: CASSIGTSAGEQYF. The V gene is TRBV11-3, the J gene TRBJ2-7; TRBD2 matches 10 bases. The V gene end was trimmed by 6 bases and the J gene end by 7 bases; junction bases not matched to a gene: 9. CDR1 and CDR2 (germline): SGHNT, YENEEA. The CDR3 is 14 residues long.

This clonotype has at least ten counts. The chain combines TRBV7-2 with TRBJ2-3, with TRBD2 identical over 11 bases. The CDR3 has 18 amino acids. J gave up 2 bases and V 5 bases, and 12 bases lay outside the gene matches. CDR1 and CDR2 from the germline V gene are SGHTA and FQGNSA. CDR3 in amino acids: CASSPRTSGWGVTDTQYF. CDR3 DNA: TGTGCCAGCAGCCCGAGGACTAGCGGGTGGGGAGTCACAGATACGCAGTATTTT.

This clonotype was counted ten times or more. This chain connects TRBV7-2 to TRBJ1-6; 8 nucleotides line up with TRBD1. V shed 4 bases and J 7 bases; nucleotides not matched to a gene: 6. CDR3 size: 15 residues. Germline V gene lookup returns CDR1 SGHTA and CDR2 FQGNSA. The CDR3 reads CASSSDRDRNSPLHF. CDR3 coding DNA: TGTGCCAGCAGCTCAGACCGGGACAGGAATTCACCCCTCCACTTT. Filled out from reference TRBV7-2 and TRBJ1-6, the complete variable domain reads GAGVSQSPSNKVTEKGKDVELRCDPISGHTALYWYRQSLGQGLEFLIYFQGNSAPDKSGLPSDRFSAERTGGSVSTLTIQRTQQEDSAVYLCASSSDRDRNSPLHFGNGTRLTVT.

There are many counts of this clonotype. V gene TRBV7-2 combines with J gene TRBJ1-2; no clear D. The V end was cut by 5 bases, the J end by 1 base, with 11 bases between. Looked up from germline, CDR1 is SGHTA and CDR2 is FQGNSA. This CDR3 is built from 14 residues. The CDR3 protein is CASSQSYSNYGYTF. CDR3 in DNA: TGTGCCAGCAGCCAATCATACAGTAACTATGGCTACACCTTC.

This clonotype was seen ten or more times. The CDR3 here is CASSWGAGSALEQFF. In DNA form, the CDR3 reads TGTGCCAGCAGCTGGGGAGCGGGCTCAGCTCTGGAGCAGTTCTTC. V is TRBV7-2 and J is TRBJ2-1; D is perhaps TRBD2 (6 bases). The CDR3 sequence is 15 residues long. V lost 4 bases and J lost 10, with 20 bases in between. Looked up from germline, CDR1 is SGHTA and CDR2 is FQGNSA.

The V gene is TRBV7-2, the J gene TRBJ2-1, with 9 positions matching TRBD1. There are 15 residues in the CDR3. V trimming: 1 base; J trimming: 9 bases; junction bases outside the gene matches: 7. From germline, CDR1 is SGHTA and CDR2 FQGNSA. The CDR3 sequence is CASSLGRTGDGEQFF. The CDR3 DNA reads as TGTGCCAGCAGCTTAGGCAGGACAGGGGATGGTGAGCAGTTCTTC.

This clonotype was counted ten times or more. The chain links TRBV7-2 to TRBJ2-5; the D call may be TRBD1 or TRBD2 (6 bases each). The V and J ends lost 3 bases and 2 bases respectively, with 16 bases between them. Germline CDR1 SGHTA, CDR2 FQGNSA. This CDR3 is built from 16 residues. CDR3 in DNA: TGTGCCAGCAGCTTCTACGGAGGGACACAGCAAGAGACCCAGTACTTC. As protein: CASSFYGGTQQETQYF.

This clonotype was observed at least ten times. This chain uses TRBV20-1 with TRBJ2-3; tentatively, D is TRBD2 (6 bases). Germline V gene data show CDR1 as DFQATT and CDR2 as SNEGSKA (reference sequence). V was pared by 1 base and J by 7 bases, with 15 bases between. This CDR3 has 14 amino acids. CDR3 protein: CSARGWRDLNTQYF. CDR3 DNA: TGCAGTGCTAGAGGGTGGCGGGATCTCAATACGCAGTATTTT.

V gene TRBV5-6 combines with J gene TRBJ2-1, with 9 bases fitting TRBD2. The CDR3 is made up of 14 amino acids. Per germline, CDR1 SGHDT and CDR2 YYEEEE. V gave up 0 bases and J gave up 9 bases; unmatched junction bases: 4. The CDR3 protein is CASSLEASGIEQFF. The CDR3 DNA reads TGTGCCAGCAGCTTGGAGGCTAGCGGGATTGAGCAGTTCTTC.

The chain couples TRBV6-2 or TRBV6-3 to TRBJ2-2; 9 positions agree with TRBD1. V gave up 6 bases and J gave up 1 base; unmatched junction bases: 6. Per the germline V gene, CDR1 is MNHEY and CDR2 is SVGEGT. The CDR3 is made up of 16 amino acids. The CDR3 DNA reads as TGTGCCAGCAGCCCCAGGGGACAGGGGAACACCGGGGAGCTGTTTTTT. This sequence encodes CASSPRGQGNTGELFF.

This clonotype was seen ten or more times. This chain links TRBV12-3 or TRBV12-4 with TRBJ1-2; D is ambiguous. The CDR3 covers 13 residues. V was shortened by 2 bases and J by 4 bases, with 8 bases between the two germline ends. The DNA of the CDR3 is TGTGCCAGCAGTTTACCACAGCGCTATGGCTACACCTTC. This sequence encodes CASSLPQRYGYTF.

This clonotype was counted many times. The gene calls are TRBV20-1 and TRBJ2-5; 7 bases fit TRBD1. The CDR3 totals 15 residues. From germline, CDR1 is DFQATT and CDR2 SNEGSKA (reference sequence). The DNA for the CDR3 is TGCAGCATTTATAACCCCGGGACAGATCAAGAGACCCAGTACTTC. Its translation: CSIYNPGTDQETQYF.

CDR3 in amino acids: CSANPGLAGVEQFF. The CDR3 DNA sequence: TGCAGTGCTAACCCGGGACTAGCGGGAGTCGAGCAGTTCTTC. The chain links TRBV20-1 to TRBJ2-1; 14 positions match TRBD2. Germline CDR1 reads DFQATT; CDR2 reads SNEGSKA (reference sequence). The CDR3 covers 14 residues. V lost 4 bases to trimming and J lost 10 bases; unmatched junction nucleotides: 6.

Many counts were recorded for this clonotype. The rearrangement uses TRBV5-1 and TRBJ2-1; either TRBD1 or TRBD2 may supply D (5 bases each). Deletions cut 4 bases from V and 2 bases from J, with 16 bases between. Germline V lookup: CDR1 SGHRS, CDR2 YFSETQ. The CDR3 runs 16 residues. The CDR3 coding sequence is TGCGCCAGCAGCGTCGTGGGGACGAGTACCTACAATGAGCAGTTCTTC. Translating gives CASSVVGTSTYNEQFF.

This clonotype was observed at least ten times. The chain uses TRBV7-2 and TRBJ1-2, with 7 nucleotides matching TRBD1. V shed 6 bases and J 8 bases; nucleotides not matched to a gene: 9. CDR3 length equals 13 residues. Germline V lookup: CDR1 SGHTA, CDR2 FQGNSA. CDR3 protein: CASSSGQLVGYTF. The DNA of the CDR3 is TGTGCCAGCAGTTCGGGACAGCTCGTGGGCTACACCTTC.

This clonotype was observed many times. The chain combines TRBV7-9 with TRBJ2-5, with 10 nucleotides matching TRBD1. This CDR3 spans 15 amino acids. V trimming: 5 bases; J trimming: 5 bases; junction bases outside the gene matches: 8. Germline CDR1 SEHNR, CDR2 FQNEAQ (reference sequence). CDR3 residues: CASSRRQGALETQYF. For the CDR3, the DNA is TGTGCCAGCAGCAGACGACAGGGGGCCTTGGAGACCCAGTACTTC. Full variable domain (rest looked up from reference TRBV7-9 and TRBJ2-5): DTGVSQNPRHKITKRGQNVTFRCDPISEHNRLYWYRQTLGQGPEFLTYFQNEAQLEKSRLLSDRFSAERPKGSFSTLEIQRTEQGDSAMYLCASSRRQGALETQYFGPGTRLLVL.

This clonotype was detected ten times or more. The chain uses TRBV6-6 and TRBJ1-5, with D unclear. V gave up 4 bases and J gave up 0 bases, with 10 bases separating them. CDR3 length: 15 residues. Germline V lookup: CDR1 MNHNY, CDR2 SVGAGI (reference sequence). The CDR3 loop is CASSFGRNSNQPQHF. The DNA for the CDR3 is TGTGCCAGCAGTTTTGGGAGAAATAGCAATCAGCCCCAGCATTTT.

This clonotype was seen ten or more times. The J gene is TRBJ1-2, the V gene TRBV7-8, with a tentative D call TRBD1 (6 bases). Per the germline V gene, CDR1 is SGHVS and CDR2 is FQNEAQ. Trimming left V 1 base short and J 8 bases short, with 11 bases between. The CDR3 spans 13 residues. The CDR3 loop reads CASSLGRGKGYTF. CDR3 in DNA: TGTGCCAGCAGCTTAGGCAGGGGTAAAGGCTACACCTTC.

This clonotype was recorded at least ten times. The chain is built from TRBV7-2 and TRBJ2-7, with D perhaps matching TRBD1 or TRBD2 (5 bases each). Trimming left V 5 bases short and J 3 bases short, with 17 bases between. The germline V gene has CDR1 SGHTA and CDR2 FQGNSA. The CDR3 has 15 amino acids. The CDR3 sequence: CASSPKLGELYEQYF. CDR3 nucleotides: TGTGCCAGCAGCCCGAAACTGGGGGAGCTCTACGAGCAGTACTTC.

In its sample, this clonotype was seen a few times. The chain couples TRBV29-1 to TRBJ1-2, with D possibly matching TRBD1 (5 bases). Deletions cut 4 bases from V and 2 bases from J, with 20 bases between. Germline V CDR1 and CDR2: SQVTM, ANQGSEA. The CDR3 totals 16 residues. Here the CDR3 DNA reads TGCAGCGTTGGCCCTCTTCCCGAGACAGCAAACTATGGCTACACCTTC. Translating gives CSVGPLPETANYGYTF.

This clonotype was seen repeatedly, ten times or more. V usage is TRBV20-1 and J usage is TRBJ2-7; D possibly uses TRBD1 or TRBD2 (5 bases each). This CDR3 contains 14 residues. V dropped 0 bases and J dropped 2 bases, with 11 bases sitting between them. Germline CDR1 and CDR2: DFQATT and SNEGSKA (reference sequence). The CDR3 is CSARDRGRTYEQYF. The CDR3 bases are TGCAGTGCTAGAGATCGGGGACGGACCTACGAGCAGTACTTC.

There are many counts of this clonotype. This chain joins TRBV7-2 and TRBJ2-7; 7 bases match TRBD1. With V trimmed by 4 bases and J by 6 bases, 15 bases remained unmatched. The germline CDR1 and CDR2 sequences are SGHTA and FQGNSA. This CDR3 is 16 amino acids long. DNA for the CDR3: TGTGCCAGCAGCTCAAGCCCGACAGGGAGAACGGTCGAGCAGTACTTC. Translated, it gives CASSSSPTGRTVEQYF.

This clonotype was detected many times. The rearrangement joins TRBV7-2 to TRBJ2-7; possibly TRBD2 for D (6 bases). This CDR3 is built from 15 residues. The V end was cut by 1 base, the J end by 0 bases, with 10 bases between. The V gene's germline CDR1 is SGHTA and CDR2 FQGNSA. The CDR3 loop reads CASSLVGTASYEQYF. CDR3 DNA sequence: TGTGCCAGCAGCTTAGTGGGGACTGCCTCCTACGAGCAGTACTTC.

This clonotype was picked up many times. The rearrangement uses TRBV2 and TRBJ2-5; D is uncertain. V lost 4 bases and J lost 4, with 10 bases in between. The CDR3 contains 13 residues. Germline loops: CDR1 SNHLY, CDR2 FYNNEI. The CDR3 DNA follows: TGTGCCAGCAGTGGTGGCAGCTTAGAGACCCAGTACTTC. Translation gives CASSGGSLETQYF.

As DNA, the CDR3 is TGCAGCGTTGAAGGACAGAAACAGGAGCAGTACTTC. Amino acid sequence: CSVEGQKQEQYF. The chain links TRBV29-1 to TRBJ2-7; TRBD1 might be the D (5 bases). Trimming stripped 1 base from V and 7 bases from J, with 11 bases between. The CDR3 is made up of 12 amino acids. Germline V gives CDR1 SQVTM, CDR2 ANQGSEA.

This clonotype was recorded a few times. The V call is TRBV18, the J call TRBJ1-4; D gene uncertain. This CDR3 is built from 13 residues. The ends were cut back, 4 bases at V and 4 bases at J, with 7 bases in the middle. Germline V lookup: CDR1 KGHSH, CDR2 LQKENI. The CDR3 spells CASSRGNNEKLFF. The CDR3 nucleotides read TGTGCCAGCTCACGAGGAAATAATGAAAAACTGTTTTTT.